The 9 T cell receptor beta chains below all came from one sample that was sequenced in a study of Graves' ophthalmopathy and Graves' hyperthyroidism. Researchers took RNA transcripts and amplified TCR beta CDR3 regions from them. The first-round RT-PCR employed HTBI primers together with the Qiagen OneStep RT-PCR kit. A multiplex PCR was then performed as the second round. TCRdb called the multiplex PCR reads again in MiXCR, with one record for every CDR3 protein. The profile shows 52,000 or so distinct CDR3 sequences, about half of them singletons. The sequencing sample was made of peripheral blood. Every receptor here comes from an adult woman with Graves' ophthalmopathy.

This clonotype is labeled as medium-sized. The genes are TRBV10-3 and TRBJ2-7; 7 bases map to TRBD1. Germline-derived CDR1 and CDR2 are ENHRY and SYGVKD. V trimming: 3 bases; J trimming: 7 bases; junction bases outside the gene matches: 6. The length of the CDR3 is 13 residues. This chain's CDR3 is CAISEEGAGEQYF. CDR3 DNA: TGTGCCATCAGTGAAGAGGGGGCAGGGGAGCAGTACTTC.

The chain employs TRBV5-1 and TRBJ2-5; TRBD2 is a possible D gene (6 bases). Trimming pared 1 base from V and 4 bases from J, leaving 8 bases between. Germline-derived CDR1 and CDR2 are SGHRS and YFSETQ. The CDR3 extends over 13 amino acids. The CDR3 DNA reads as TGCGCCAGCAGCTTGCAAGCGGGAGAGACCCAGTACTTC. Its protein product is CASSLQAGETQYF. Filled out from reference TRBV5-1 and TRBJ2-5, the complete variable domain reads KAGVTQTPRYLIKTRGQQVTLSCSPISGHRSVSWYQQTPGQGLQFLFEYFSETQRNKGNFPGRFSGRQFSNSRSEMNVSTLELGDSALYLCASSLQAGETQYFGPGTRLLVL.

A word on this clonotype: Without the conserved terminal phenylalanine or tryptophan, this CDR3 likely stems from a read error. The chain has TRBV5-1 and TRBJ2-3; unclear D gene. The germline V gene has CDR1 SGHRS and CDR2 YFSETQ. The CDR3 has 13 residues. Deletions cut 0 bases from V and 1 base from J, with 3 bases between. The DNA of the CDR3 is TGCGCCAGCAGCTTGGCAGGCACAGATACGCAGTATTTA. This codes for CASSLAGTDTQYL.

About this clonotype: A much larger clonotype is one base distant, so this may be a read error. The CDR3 end shows no conserved phenylalanine or tryptophan, and so a read error is likely. The chain has TRBV4-3 and TRBJ2-2, with D perhaps TRBD2 (6 bases). V was cut by 6 bases and J by 1 base, with 18 bases left in between. The CDR3 has 17 amino acids. Germline V gene data show CDR1 as LGHNA and CDR2 as YSLEER. Written as DNA, the CDR3 is TGCGCCAGCAGTCAGACCCGGGACTGGATGAACACCGGGGAGCTGTTTTCT. Amino acid sequence: CASSQTRDWMNTGELFS.

Comments on this clonotype: Relative to the germline gene, one junction end is altered; a read error may explain this. The chain is built from TRBV5-1 and TRBJ2-1; 10 bases map to TRBD2. Germline V gene data show CDR1 as SGHRS and CDR2 as YFSETQ. The CDR3 runs 17 residues. CDR3 sequence (DNA): TGTGCCAGCAGCCAAGTGCCACCAGCGGGAGGGCCATATGAGCAGTTCTTC. Its protein product is CASSQVPPAGGPYEQFF.

This clonotype showed up just a few times. The chain has TRBV4-2 and TRBJ1-4, with a possible D match to TRBD1 (5 bases). Trimming removed 0 bases at V and 0 bases at J, with 23 bases between. This CDR3 spans 21 amino acids. Per the germline V gene, CDR1 is LGHNA and CDR2 is YNFKEQ. The DNA of the CDR3 is TGTGCCAGCAGCCAAGACATCTTAGTATGGGAACGACAGCCAACTAATGAAAAACTGTTTTTT. Encoded protein: CASSQDILVWERQPTNEKLFF.

The table lists this clonotype with many counts. The V gene is TRBV3-1, the J gene TRBJ2-7, with D possibly being TRBD2 (5 bases). Germline lookup yields CDR1 LGHDT and CDR2 YNNKEL (reference sequence). CDR3 length: 12 amino acids. Trimming stripped 6 bases from V and 6 bases from J, with 12 bases between. Here the CDR3 reads CASSLAGGEQYF. The CDR3 bases are TGTGCCAGCAGTCTGGCGGGTGGCGAGCAGTACTTC.

In the case of this clonotype: A much more abundant neighbour one base away suggests this may be a read error. The limits of the CDR3 on the DNA are not certain, so only TCRdb's listed CDR3 is given. This chain links TRBV12-3 or TRBV12-4 with TRBJ2-6. The CDR3 is 16 amino acids long, termini counted. The CDR3 here is CASSFGWGSGANVRTF.

This chain uses TRBV2 with TRBJ1-1; 7 bases align to TRBD1. V lost 9 bases, J lost 2 bases, and 6 bases stayed unmatched. Germline V lookup: CDR1 SNHLY, CDR2 FYNNEI. CDR3 length equals 13 residues. The CDR3 DNA follows: TGTGCCAGTGCGGGGGACAGAAACACTGAAGCTTTCTTT. Protein: CASAGDRNTEAFF.